This TCR beta chain originates from a study of T cell repertoires in cytomegalovirus infection (dated by TCRdb to the late 2010s). In terms of the full investigation: The HLA type of each donor mattered for the analysis, because public TCR beta signatures pointed to carriage of CMV infection along with the matching HLA type.

This clonotype came up many times. Its antigen specificity is not known. No base-level quality is on record; no much larger clone is a single base apart. Sequencing took place on an Illumina HiSeq 1500. Clones were called with MiXCR by TCRdb after fastp trimmed the public reads at Q25, and only in-frame beta chains were retained. Rows with one shared CDR3 protein collapse into an entry with the most common genes and DNA. The sample has 450,000 to 650,000 distinct CDR3 sequences on record, roughly 29% of them singletons. Together, the top ten hold 13% of the sample. Between the V and J ends, shortened by 5 bases and 4 bases respectively, the junction contains 12 bases. The CDR3 covers 13 residues, taking in both the cysteine and the valine. Only the CDR3 DNA is retained, 39 bases long and in frame from the first base. CDR1 and CDR2 are drawn from the germline V gene: SGHVS, FQNEAQ. Broad study findings and their caveats: In both this cohort and an independent roughly 400-donor cohort, the cumulative frequency of public TCR beta family members distinguished carriers of CMV infection plus the relevant HLA type. The ex vivo response was dominated by HLA-C-restricted CMV-specific TCR beta clonotypes, which also provided the single most frequent clonotype in two of eight donors.

The sequencing input was PBMCs. The origin of this receptor is a human donor in good health (CMV status not recorded). Some clones in this sample may be carry-over from other donors' samples. The rearrangement joined TRBV7-8 to TRBJ2-7; confidence is insufficient to name the D gene. The nucleotide sequence reads as follows: TGTGCCAGCAGCCCCACGCAACATTACGAGCAGTACGTC. It specifies CASSPTQHYEQYV.